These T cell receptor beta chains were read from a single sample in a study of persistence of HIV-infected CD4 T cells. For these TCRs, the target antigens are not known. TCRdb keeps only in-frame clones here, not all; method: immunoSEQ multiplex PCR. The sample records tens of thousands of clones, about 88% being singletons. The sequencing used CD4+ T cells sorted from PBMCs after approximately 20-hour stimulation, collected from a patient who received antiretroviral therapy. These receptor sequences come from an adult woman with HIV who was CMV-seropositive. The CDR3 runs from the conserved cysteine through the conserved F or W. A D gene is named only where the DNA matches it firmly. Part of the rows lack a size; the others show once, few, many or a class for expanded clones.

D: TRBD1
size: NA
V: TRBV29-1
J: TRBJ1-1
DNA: TGCAGCGCCCAGGGGGCAAGCACTGAAGCTTTCTTT
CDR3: CSAQGASTEAFF

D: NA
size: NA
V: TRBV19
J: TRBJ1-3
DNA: TGTGCCAGTAGTACGGCGTCTGGAAACACCATATATTTT
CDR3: CASSTASGNTIYF

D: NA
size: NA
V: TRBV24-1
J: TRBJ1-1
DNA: TGTGCCACCAGGGGGGAAGCTTTCTTT
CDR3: CATRGEAFF

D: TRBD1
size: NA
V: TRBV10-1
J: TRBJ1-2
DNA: TGCGCCAGCAGTGGACAGGGGTACTATGGCTACACCTTC
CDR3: CASSGQGYYGYTF

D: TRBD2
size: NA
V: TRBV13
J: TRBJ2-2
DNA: TGTGCCAGCAGCTTCAATGGACTAGCGGGTTTCCGCGCCGGGGAGCTGTTTTTT
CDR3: CASSFNGLAGFRAGELFF

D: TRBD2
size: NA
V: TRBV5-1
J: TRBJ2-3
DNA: TGCGCCAGCAGCTTGGCCGGGACTAACACAGATACGCAGTATTTT
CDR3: CASSLAGTNTDTQYF

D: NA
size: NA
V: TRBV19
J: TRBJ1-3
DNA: TGTGCCAGTAGACCGACGGGAAGCTCTGGAAACACCATATATTTT
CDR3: CASRPTGSSGNTIYF

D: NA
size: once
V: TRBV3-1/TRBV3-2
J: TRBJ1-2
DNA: TGTGCCAGCAGCCAAGATTCGTCCGGTCCTGGCTATGGCTACACCTTC
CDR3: CASSQDSSGPGYGYTF

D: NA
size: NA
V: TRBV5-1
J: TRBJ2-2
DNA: TGCGCCAGCAGGGCCGGGACCCCTGGGACCGGGGAGCTGTTTTTT
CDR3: CASRAGTPGTGELFF

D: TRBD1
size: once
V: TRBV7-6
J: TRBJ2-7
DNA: TGTGCCAGCAGCTTCCGGGACAGGATCTACGAGCAGTACTTC
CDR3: CASSFRDRIYEQYF

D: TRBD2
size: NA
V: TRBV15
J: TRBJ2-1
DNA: TGTGCCACCAGCAGAGGGACAGCGGGGGGATACAATGAGCAGTTCTTC
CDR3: CATSRGTAGGYNEQFF

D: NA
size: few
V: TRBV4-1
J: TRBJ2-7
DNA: TGCGCCAGCAGCCAAGCCCCGGTTCCCGACTACGAGCAGTACTTC
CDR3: CASSQAPVPDYEQYF

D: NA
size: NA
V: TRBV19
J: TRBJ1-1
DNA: TGTGCCAGTAGTATTTTTTCAGGGTTTGGAGCTTTCTTT
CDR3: CASSIFSGFGAFF

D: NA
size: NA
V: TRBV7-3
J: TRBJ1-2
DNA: TGTGCCAGCAGCTTAGGTCAGGGCTATGGCTACACCTTC
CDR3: CASSLGQGYGYTF